These T cell receptor beta chains were read from a single sample in a study of blood T cell repertoires in COVID-19. Here immunoSEQ multiplex PCR was the method, and the copy in TCRdb shows in-frame clones only, minus some. The data show roughly 200,000 clones, with 79% seen just once and roughly 5.7% held by the top ten. The sequencing input was peripheral blood. Receptors were obtained from a middle-aged woman with COVID-19, enrolled during active disease. Both conserved end residues are part of each CDR3. A D gene is named only where the DNA matches it firmly. Size tells how often a clone was seen (once, few, many) or the class of an expanded clone, and some rows leave it out.

clone_size d_call j_call v_call cdr3_aa
few TRBD1 TRBJ2-7 TRBV30 CAWGNGQGREQYF
NA NA TRBJ2-7 TRBV23-1 CATINRSNLYEQYF
few TRBD1 TRBJ1-5 TRBV2 CASSVLGQRNQPQHF
NA NA TRBJ2-2 TRBV5-1 CASSLVYPTGELFF
NA NA TRBJ1-2 TRBV7-2 CASSTPGQLHGYTF
few NA TRBJ1-2 TRBV2 CASSTDSYYGYTF
NA NA TRBJ2-5 TRBV27 CASSKTAIWETQYF
NA NA TRBJ1-2 TRBV3-1/TRBV3-2 CASSQGLRGYTF
NA TRBD1 TRBJ1-4 TRBV6-5 CASIFGTGGEKLFF
NA TRBD1 TRBJ1-5 TRBV6-2/TRBV6-3 CASSYYRNRGNQPQHF
NA TRBD1 TRBJ2-7 TRBV23-1 CASSLDRVPYEQYF
NA TRBD1 TRBJ1-1 TRBV30 CAWSVDLRQGRPFYAEAFF
NA NA TRBJ1-1 TRBV2 CASSSHEVNTEAFF
NA NA TRBJ1-6 TRBV30 CAWSVLESPLHF
NA TRBD1 TRBJ2-7 TRBV7-9 CASSDVGTGSSYEQYF
NA NA TRBJ2-3 TRBV5-1 CASNPTGNPTDTQYF
few TRBD2 TRBJ2-2 TRBV6-5 CASIFQRETTGELFF
once NA TRBJ1-2 TRBV6-5 CASSYPGTYGYTF
NA NA TRBJ1-4 TRBV4-1 CASSQEARDATKGTNEKLFF
NA NA TRBJ1-5 TRBV12-5 CASALGGYQPQHF
NA TRBD1 TRBJ1-4 TRBV30 CAWSAGTGSNEKLFF
few TRBD1 TRBJ2-6 TRBV27 CASSLGQGKSGANVLTF
NA NA TRBJ1-5 TRBV10-3 CATMSDLGQPQHF
NA NA TRBJ2-3 TRBV18 CASSPRSTPADTQYF
NA TRBD2 TRBJ2-2 TRBV18 CASSPRSLAGATGTGELFF
NA NA TRBJ1-1 TRBV2 CASSETTQSTEAFF
NA TRBD2 TRBJ2-3 TRBV6-4 CASSPSGTWGDTQYF
NA NA TRBJ1-1 TRBV14 CASSQDFYSLNTEAFF
NA NA TRBJ2-1 TRBV12-3/TRBV12-4 CASSLRTDEQFF
NA TRBD1 TRBJ1-1 TRBV4-2 CASSRSRDRFTEAFF
NA NA TRBJ2-7 TRBV3-1/TRBV3-2 CASSLPGTSEQYF
many TRBD2 TRBJ2-3 TRBV18 CASSPTSASTDTQYF
NA TRBD1 TRBJ1-2 TRBV11-2 CASRDTGDRGYTF
few NA TRBJ2-3 TRBV6-1 CASSELMASRSDTQYF
NA NA TRBJ2-7 TRBV6-1 CASSEIIGGGNEQYF